A selection of T cell receptor beta chains follows, all from one sample in a study of T cells in Graves' hyperthyroidism and ophthalmopathy. TCRdb recomputed calls from the multiplex PCR reads with MiXCR, one row per CDR3 protein. The data contain roughly 530,000 distinct CDR3 sequences, roughly 18% of them singletons. The sample taken for sequencing was blood. The receptors derive from a young woman with Graves' ophthalmopathy. CDR3s include the opening cysteine and the closing phenylalanine or tryptophan. The D gene is left open where the match is weak. Size values are once, few and many counts, or a class for expanded clones, and some rows have none.

TRBV18	.	TRBJ1-3	.	TGTGCCAGCTCCACATCTCAGCTAGGACCCTCTGGAAACACCATATATTTT	CASSTSQLGPSGNTIYF
TRBV20-1	TRBD2	TRBJ2-7	.	TGCAGTGCTAGAGATGAAGGACTAGCGGATTCCTACGAGCAGTACTTC	CSARDEGLADSYEQYF
TRBV24-1	TRBD2	TRBJ2-7	.	TGTGCCACCAGTGATCCCGGACTAGCGGGGGGATACAATGAGCAGTACTTC	CATSDPGLAGGYNEQYF
TRBV7-9	TRBD1	TRBJ1-2	many	TGTGCCAGCAGCTTCTCCGGGACAGGGGGCGTACCTCCCTATGGCTACACCTTC	CASSFSGTGGVPPYGYTF
TRBV7-9	TRBD1	TRBJ1-5	few	TGTGCCAGCAGCTTAGTTGGACAGGGCCCAAATCAGCCCCAGCATTTT	CASSLVGQGPNQPQHF
TRBV2	.	TRBJ2-4	many	TGTGCCAGCAGTGAATTTGGTCCGGTTCGGTCCTCGACCCAAGCCAAAAACATTCAGTACTTC	CASSEFGPVRSSTQAKNIQYF
TRBV20-1	.	TRBJ1-2	few	TGCAGTGCTTACGTTGTCAGGGCGGACTCTAACTATGGCTACACCTTC	CSAYVVRADSNYGYTF
TRBV12-3/TRBV12-4	.	TRBJ1-2	many	TGTGCCAGCAGTGTCCATGCGTGGGAAGGCAACTTAGCTAACTATGGCTACACCTTC	CASSVHAWEGNLANYGYTF
TRBV27	TRBD2	TRBJ2-7	few	TGTGCCAGCAGTTTCGCGGGGGGCGAGCAGTACTTC	CASSFAGGEQYF
TRBV28	.	TRBJ1-5	many	TGTGCCAGCAGGGTCGTAGGTAGCAATCAGCCCCAGCATTTT	CASRVVGSNQPQHF
TRBV6-1	TRBD1	TRBJ1-4	.	TGTGCCAGCAGTTCCCAGACAGGGCGGGTCGAAAAACTGTTTTTT	CASSSQTGRVEKLFF
TRBV7-3	TRBD2	TRBJ2-1	.	TGTGCCAGCAGCCCGTTAGCGGGGGGGGGGCAGTTCTTC	CASSPLAGGGQFF
TRBV7-2	TRBD2	TRBJ2-1	.	TGTGCCAGCAGCTTAAGGAGCGGGAGTGGGAATGAGCAGTTCTTC	CASSLRSGSGNEQFF
TRBV6-1	.	TRBJ1-4	few	TGTGCCAGCACTAAGGTCGGAGAAAAACTGTTTTTT	CASTKVGEKLFF
TRBV19	.	TRBJ1-1	.	TGTGCCAGTAGTGATGGGGTTTTAAAAAATGAAGCTTTCTTT	CASSDGVLKNEAFF
TRBV28	TRBD2	TRBJ2-5	many	TGTGCCAGCACCAAATTAGCGGGAGGGGAGACCCAGTACTTC	CASTKLAGGETQYF